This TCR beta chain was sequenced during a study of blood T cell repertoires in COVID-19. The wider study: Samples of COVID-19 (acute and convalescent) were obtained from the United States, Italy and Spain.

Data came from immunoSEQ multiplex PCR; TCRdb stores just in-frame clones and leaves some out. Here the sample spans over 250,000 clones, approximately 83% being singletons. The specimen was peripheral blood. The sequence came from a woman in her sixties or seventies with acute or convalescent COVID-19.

CDR3 sequence: CASSHGTLNYEQYF. CDR3 bases: TGCGCCAGCAGCCACGGGACTCTAAATTACGAGCAGTACTTC. This chain uses TRBV5-1 with TRBJ2-7; tentative D call: TRBD2 (6 bases). Trimming pared 4 bases from V and 4 bases from J, leaving 15 bases between. This CDR3 is 14 amino acids long. Germline V CDR1 and CDR2: SGHRS, YFSETQ.